A selection of T cell receptor beta chains follows, all from one sample in a study of breast tumors, draining lymph nodes, adjacent tissues. TCRdb fed the multiplex PCR reads into MiXCR, producing one record per CDR3 protein. Of about 140,000 distinct CDR3 sequences in the sample, approximately 29% are singletons; the top ten hold about 2.5%. Sequencing input: axillary lymph node tissue. The receptors were sampled from a female donor with breast cancer. Some clones in this sample may be carry-over from other donors' samples. Each CDR3 is given with its conserved first and last residue. Fields, in order: J gene, clone size, D gene, V gene, CDR3 DNA, CDR3 protein. The D gene is left open where the match is weak. A row's size may be missing; if present it is once, few, many or a size class.

TRBJ1-1 | . | TRBD1 | TRBV6-6 | TGTGCCAGCAGTTACGGTGGGACAGGGAAGACTGAAGCTTTCTTT | CASSYGGTGKTEAFF
TRBJ2-3 | . | . | TRBV19 | TGTGCCAGTAGTATGGCTAGCGACACAGATACGCAGTATTTT | CASSMASDTDTQYF
TRBJ1-6 | many | TRBD1 | TRBV2 | TGTGCCAGCAGTGACTCTGGACAGGGGAATTCACCCCTCCACTTT | CASSDSGQGNSPLHF
TRBJ2-1 | many | . | TRBV19 | TGTGCCACAAAGGGGGGGGACAACGAAAAAAGGACCTACAATGAGCAGTTCTTC | CATKGGDNEKRTYNEQFF
TRBJ2-2 | many | TRBD1 | TRBV5-1 | TGCGCCAGCAGCAAAGACAGGGTTGGCGGGGAGCTGTTTTTT | CASSKDRVGGELFF
TRBJ2-3 | many | TRBD2 | TRBV6-1 | TGTGCCAGCAAGGGTAGCGGGGGGGCCGGTACGCAGTATTTT | CASKGSGGAGTQYF
TRBJ1-2 | many | TRBD1 | TRBV29-1 | TGCAGCGTGGGACAGGGGGACTATGGCTACACCTTC | CSVGQGDYGYTF
TRBJ1-2 | . | . | TRBV19 | TGCGCCAGTAGTATCTGGTCAGCTGGGGGAGGCTACACCTTC | CASSIWSAGGGYTF
TRBJ1-2 | few | . | TRBV10-3 | TGTGCCATCAGTGAGGGTGACAGTTGGTTGGGCTATGGCTACACCTTC | CAISEGDSWLGYGYTF
TRBJ2-5 | many | . | TRBV19 | TGTGCCAGTAGTACCTGGGGGTCTCTTGGGGAGACCCAGTACTTC | CASSTWGSLGETQYF
TRBJ2-2 | . | . | TRBV12-3/TRBV12-4 | TGTGCCGGCAGTTTTTTGGGGGGCACCGGGGAGCTGTTTTTT | CAGSFLGGTGELFF
TRBJ2-1 | many | . | TRBV18 | TGTGCCAGCTCCCCCCATAAGGACAATGAGCAGTTCTTC | CASSPHKDNEQFF
TRBJ2-3 | many | TRBD1 | TRBV2 | TGTGCCAGTACGAGACAGGGTTGGACAGATACGCAGTATTTT | CASTRQGWTDTQYF
TRBJ2-3 | many | . | TRBV9 | TGTGCCAGCAGCGTTAGTTCGGCCCGGGTGTCGCAGTATTTT | CASSVSSARVSQYF
TRBJ1-2 | many | . | TRBV15 | TGTGCCACCTCGGTTGGAGAGGCCCGACTGGGCTACACCTTC | CATSVGEARLGYTF
TRBJ2-3 | . | . | TRBV2 | TGTGCCAACAGAGAGGACAGTGAGAGATACGAGCAGTATTTT | CANREDSERYEQYF
TRBJ1-2 | many | . | TRBV6-6 | TGTGCCAGCAGACCCGACCCGACAAGTAACTATGGCTACACCTTC | CASRPDPTSNYGYTF
TRBJ1-1 | . | . | TRBV19 | TGTGCCAGTAGTATACGTCAGAACACTGAAGCTTTCTTT | CASSIRQNTEAFF
TRBJ2-7 | many | TRBD1 | TRBV20-1 | TGCAGTGCTACCCGGACAGGTGGGGCCTACGAGCAGTACTTC | CSATRTGGAYEQYF
TRBJ2-1 | many | . | TRBV12-3/TRBV12-4 | TGTGCCAGCAGAACTAGTGCTTTCTACAATGAGCAGTTCTTC | CASRTSAFYNEQFF
TRBJ1-6 | many | TRBD1 | TRBV5-4 | TGTGCCAGCAGCAGGGGGCAAGGATCACCCCTCCACTTT | CASSRGQGSPLHF
TRBJ2-1 | few | TRBD2 | TRBV18 | TGTGCCAGCTCACCGAGGGCCGATAGCGGGGGCCTGTACAATGAGCAGTTCTTC | CASSPRADSGGLYNEQFF
TRBJ2-2 | many | TRBD1 | TRBV15 | TGTGCCACCAGCATAGGACAGGGGAACACCGGGGAGCTGTTTTTT | CATSIGQGNTGELFF
TRBJ1-6 | . | TRBD1 | TRBV2 | TGTGCCAGCAGCGGGACAGGGGGCTCACCCCTCCACTTT | CASSGTGGSPLHF
TRBJ1-4 | . | . | TRBV20-1 | TGCAGTGTTCCGTGGGAAAAACTGTTTTTT | CSVPWEKLFF
TRBJ2-7 | . | . | TRBV7-8 | TGTGCCAGCAGCCTCCGAGGGGGGCCCTACGAGCAGTACTTC | CASSLRGGPYEQYF
TRBJ2-5 | many | . | TRBV13 | TGTGCCAGCAGCTGGGGTCAAGAGACCCAGTACTTC | CASSWGQETQYF
TRBJ2-5 | . | TRBD2 | TRBV2 | TGTGCCAGCACACTACTAGCGGGCCAAGAGACCCAGTACTTC | CASTLLAGQETQYF
TRBJ2-3 | many | . | TRBV18 | TGTGCCAGCTCACGTCTGCTATCAGATACGCAGTATTTT | CASSRLLSDTQYF
TRBJ1-2 | many | TRBD1 | TRBV30 | TGTGCCTGGAGTAAACAGGGGGGCTATGGCTACACCTTC | CAWSKQGGYGYTF
TRBJ1-4 | . | . | TRBV20-1 | TGCAGTGCTAGTGAATCCGGGGTTGGGGACACTGAAAAACTGTTTTTT | CSASESGVGDTEKLFF
TRBJ1-5 | . | . | TRBV14 | TGTGCCAGCAGCCATCAGCGACAGGTTTTTAGCAATCAGCCCCAGCATTTT | CASSHQRQVFSNQPQHF
TRBJ2-3 | many | TRBD2 | TRBV20-1 | TGCAGTGCTATAAGGCTAGCGGGGGGTACTAGCACAGATACGCAGTATTTT | CSAIRLAGGTSTDTQYF
TRBJ2-3 | many | . | TRBV3-1 | TGTGCCAGCAGCCTTCCCCCGCCGGATACGCAGTATTTT | CASSLPPPDTQYF
TRBJ2-5 | many | . | TRBV14 | TGTGCCAGCAGCCAAGGGGGTTTCAATACGGGGACCCAGTACTTC | CASSQGGFNTGTQYF